This TCR beta chain emerged from a study of blood T cells in healthy people across ages. Study observations and caveats: Possibly, changes in expanded clonotypes were confounded because donor CMV status was unknown.

The V end was cut by 6 bases, the J end by 0 bases, with 13 bases between. This CDR3 contains 14 residues. Germline-derived CDR1 and CDR2 are SGHKS and YYEKEE (reference sequence). A second PCR of roughly 6 to 12 cycles used a sample-barcoded 5' primer and a J-beta primer mix. TCRdb passed the 5' RACE reads through MiXCR, listing each CDR3 protein once. This table has over 1,500,000 distinct CDR3 sequences, around half appearing once. About this clonotype itself: Its antigen is not known.

Input material: blood. The clonotype originates from a woman in her thirties or forties in good health. The chain recombines TRBV5-5 with TRBJ2-7; D remains ambiguous. CDR3 sequence (DNA): TGTGCCAGCAACAGATACGGTGCCTCCTACGAGCAGTACTTC. This encodes CASNRYGASYEQYF.